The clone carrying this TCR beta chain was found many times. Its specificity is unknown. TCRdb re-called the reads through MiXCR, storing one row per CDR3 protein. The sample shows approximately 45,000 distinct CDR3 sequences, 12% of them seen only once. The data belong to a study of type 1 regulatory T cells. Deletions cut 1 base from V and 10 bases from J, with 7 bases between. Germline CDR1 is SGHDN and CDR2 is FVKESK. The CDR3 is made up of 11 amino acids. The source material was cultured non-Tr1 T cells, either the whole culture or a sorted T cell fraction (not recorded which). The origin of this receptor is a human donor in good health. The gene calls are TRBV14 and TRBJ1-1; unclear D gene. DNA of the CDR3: TGTGCCAGCAGCCAAGGGAACCTAGCTTTCTTT. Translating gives CASSQGNLAFF.